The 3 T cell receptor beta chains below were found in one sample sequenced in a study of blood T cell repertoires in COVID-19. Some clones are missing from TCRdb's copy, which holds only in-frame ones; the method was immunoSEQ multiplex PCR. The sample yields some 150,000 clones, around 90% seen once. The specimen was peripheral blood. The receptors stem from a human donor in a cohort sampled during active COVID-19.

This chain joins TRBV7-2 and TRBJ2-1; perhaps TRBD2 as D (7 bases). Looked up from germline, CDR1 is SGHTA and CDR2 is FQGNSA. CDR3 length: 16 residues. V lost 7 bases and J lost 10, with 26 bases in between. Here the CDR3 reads CASTDVGGLGLREQFF. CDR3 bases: TGTGCCAGCACAGATGTGGGGGGGCTCGGGTTACGGGAGCAGTTCTTC.

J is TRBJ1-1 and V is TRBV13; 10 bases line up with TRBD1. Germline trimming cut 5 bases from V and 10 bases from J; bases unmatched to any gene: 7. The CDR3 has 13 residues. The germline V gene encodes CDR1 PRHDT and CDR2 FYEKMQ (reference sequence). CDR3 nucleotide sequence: TGTGCCAGCAGCCCGACAGGGGGCAGGCGAGCTTTCTTT. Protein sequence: CASSPTGGRRAFF.

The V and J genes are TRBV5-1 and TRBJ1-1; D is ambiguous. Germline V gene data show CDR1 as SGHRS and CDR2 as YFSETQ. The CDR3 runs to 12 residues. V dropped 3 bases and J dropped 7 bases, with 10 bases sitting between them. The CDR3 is CASSSRLSEAFF. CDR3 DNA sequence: TGCGCCAGCAGCTCGAGATTGAGTGAAGCTTTCTTT.